This TCR beta chain was recovered during a study of T cells after yellow fever vaccination. Study results and limitations: Post-booster reappearance was seen for most primary-vaccination clones (roughly 96% CD4, about 88% CD8). The secondary response peaked faster, at day 5 versus 15, but was weaker. Clonotypes appearing in both CD4 and CD8 compartments existed, and their share was small.

This clonotype was counted a few times. Its specificity is unknown. UMIs were added to TCR cDNA along with a universal primer site when it was made by 5'RACE template switching. TCRdb passed the 5' RACE reads through MiXCR, listing each CDR3 protein once. The table records about 370,000 distinct CDR3 sequences, under 14% of them present only once. Germline V gene sequence: CDR1 LNHNV, CDR2 YYDKDF (reference sequence). The V end was cut by 0 bases, the J end by 4 bases, with 11 bases between. The CDR3 has 15 residues. The sequencing here drew on PBMCs, taken on the day of the first yellow fever vaccination. This chain links TRBV15 with TRBJ2-3, with D unresolved. This receptor was taken from a man aged 18-30 years who received the YFV17D yellow fever vaccine. This CDR3 reads CATSRDRWAADTQYF. CDR3 sequence (DNA): TGTGCCACCAGCAGAGATAGGTGGGCGGCAGATACGCAGTATTTT.